A selection of T cell receptor beta chains follows, all from one sample in a study of cytomegalovirus exposure and HLA in healthy donors. Method: immunoSEQ multiplex PCR; TCRdb's copy keeps in-frame clones and lacks some. The sample yields under 200,000 clones, less than 90% seen once. Sequenced: PBMCs. These receptor sequences come from a woman under 30 in good health and CMV-seronegative. The CDR3 runs from the conserved cysteine through the conserved F or W. A D gene is named only where the DNA matches it firmly. The size entry is marked missing in some rows and otherwise reads once, few, many or a size class.

V	size	J	D	CDR3	DNA
TRBV5-1	NA	TRBJ1-1	TRBD1	CASSPGGTGTTEAFF	TGCGCCAGCAGCCCTGGAGGGACAGGGACCACTGAAGCTTTCTTT
TRBV7-6	NA	TRBJ2-7	NA	CASSLVSLSYEQYF	TGTGCCAGCAGCTTAGTGTCGCTATCCTACGAGCAGTACTTC
TRBV4-2	NA	TRBJ1-4	TRBD1	CASSREPTGNNEKLFF	TGTGCCAGCAGCCGCGAACCGACAGGGAATAATGAAAAACTGTTTTTT
TRBV2	NA	TRBJ2-7	TRBD1	CASSVQGPFLEQYF	TGTGCCAGCAGCGTACAGGGGCCCTTTCTCGAGCAGTACTTC
TRBV6-5	NA	TRBJ1-3	TRBD1	CASSRGSGNTIYF	TGTGCCAGCAGCAGGGGGTCTGGAAACACCATATATTTT
TRBV21-1	NA	TRBJ1-5	NA	CASSACRGVGRSNQPQHF	TGTGCCAGCAGCGCGTGCAGGGGGGTAGGTAGAAGCAATCAGCCCCAGCATTTT
TRBV29-1	few	TRBJ2-5	TRBD2	CSVTQTSFGETQYF	TGCAGCGTTACCCAGACTAGCTTCGGAGAGACCCAGTACTTC
TRBV6-5	NA	TRBJ1-4	TRBD1	CASRLQGLGEKLFF	TGTGCCAGCAGGCTACAGGGGTTGGGAGAAAAACTGTTTTTT
TRBV18	once	TRBJ2-7	NA	CASSPGDTDSYEQYF	TGTGCCAGCTCACCAGGGGACACCGACTCCTACGAGCAGTACTTC
TRBV30	NA	TRBJ2-5	NA	CAWSRDLTRETQYF	TGTGCCTGGAGTCGGGACTTAACGCGGGAGACCCAGTACTTC
TRBV18	NA	TRBJ2-5	TRBD2	CASSPRLAPNKETQYF	TGTGCCAGCTCACCACGACTAGCGCCGAATAAAGAGACCCAGTACTTC
TRBV6-4	NA	TRBJ2-1	TRBD1	CASSAPAEDRGNEQFF	TGTGCCAGCAGTGCCCCCGCGGAGGACAGGGGCAATGAGCAGTTCTTC
TRBV27	NA	TRBJ1-4	NA	CASSLIGGDEKLFF	TGTGCCAGCAGTTTAATAGGAGGGGATGAAAAACTGTTTTTT
TRBV4-1	NA	TRBJ1-2	TRBD1	CASSQDRTGPYYGYTF	TGTGCCAGCAGCCAAGACAGGACAGGGCCTTACTATGGCTACACCTTC
TRBV9	NA	TRBJ2-2	TRBD2	CASSVGLAGGLTGELFF	TGTGCCAGCAGCGTGGGACTAGCGGGAGGCCTCACCGGGGAGCTGTTTTTT
TRBV27	NA	TRBJ2-1	TRBD2	CASSLIGLAGGGQFF	TGTGCCAGCAGTCTGATCGGACTAGCGGGAGGGGGGCAGTTCTTC
TRBV15	NA	TRBJ1-2	NA	CATSRDRGDYPGYTF	TGTGCCACCAGCAGAGATCGGGGGGATTACCCTGGCTACACCTTC
TRBV5-1	NA	TRBJ2-3	TRBD2	CASSFAGVRTDTQYF	TGCGCCAGCAGCTTCGCGGGAGTACGCACAGATACGCAGTATTTT
TRBV28	NA	TRBJ2-3	NA	CASSNFGRGPRSTDTQYF	TGTGCCAGCAGTAATTTCGGGAGGGGGCCTCGTAGCACAGATACGCAGTATTTT
TRBV30	NA	TRBJ2-2	NA	CAWTQANTGELFF	TGTGCCTGGACACAGGCGAACACCGGGGAGCTGTTTTTT
TRBV6-5	once	TRBJ2-3	NA	CASSYEAGTDTQYF	TGTGCCAGCAGTTACGAGGCGGGCACAGATACGCAGTATTTT
TRBV5-1	NA	TRBJ2-1	TRBD2	CATAGGNEQFF	TGCGCCACCGCGGGGGGCAATGAGCAGTTCTTC
TRBV28	NA	TRBJ1-6	NA	CASSPPGGYNNSPLHF	TGTGCCAGCAGTCCCCCGGGGGGTTATAATAATTCACCCCTCCACTTT
TRBV7-9	NA	TRBJ2-1	NA	CSSSVEGGDPFF	TGTTCCAGCAGCGTTGAAGGAGGAGATCCGTTCTTC
TRBV28	NA	TRBJ2-5	NA	CASSFYREETQYF	TGTGCCAGCAGTTTCTACAGGGAAGAGACCCAGTACTTC
TRBV10-2	NA	TRBJ2-7	NA	CASSEDRTEGYYEQYF	TGCGCCAGCAGTGAAGATAGGACAGAAGGTTACTACGAGCAGTACTTC
TRBV4-2	NA	TRBJ1-4	NA	CASRGGRGNEKLFF	TGTGCCAGCCGTGGAGGGAGGGGTAATGAAAAACTGTTTTTT
TRBV6-5	NA	TRBJ1-1	TRBD1	CASSSTGESTEAFF	TGTGCCAGCAGTAGTACAGGGGAATCCACTGAAGCTTTCTTT
TRBV11-2	NA	TRBJ2-1	NA	CASSPGTNEQFF	TGTGCCAGCAGCCCTGGGACTAATGAGCAGTTCTTC
TRBV9	NA	TRBJ1-1	NA	CASSPNRGGGTEAFF	TGTGCCAGCAGCCCCAACCGGGGTGGAGGCACTGAAGCTTTCTTT
TRBV6-1	NA	TRBJ1-5	NA	CASSERGQPQHF	TGTGCCAGCAGTGAAAGGGGTCAGCCCCAGCATTTT
TRBV29-1	NA	TRBJ2-7	NA	CSVLEIEGYEQYF	TGCAGCGTCCTCGAAATCGAGGGCTACGAGCAGTACTTC
TRBV4-2	once	TRBJ1-2	TRBD1	CASSHPGTDYGYTF	TGTGCCAGCAGCCACCCCGGGACAGACTATGGCTACACCTTC
TRBV5-8	NA	TRBJ1-5	TRBD1	CASSYGTGGDQPQHF	TGTGCCAGCAGTTATGGGACAGGGGGCGATCAGCCCCAGCATTTT
TRBV7-6	NA	TRBJ1-1	TRBD1	CASSLGQGAGTEAFF	TGTGCCAGCAGCTTAGGGCAGGGGGCAGGGACTGAAGCTTTCTTT
TRBV28	NA	TRBJ1-1	NA	CASSLTGGAAEAFF	TGTGCCAGCAGTTTAACGGGGGGCGCGGCTGAAGCTTTCTTT
TRBV29-1	NA	TRBJ1-5	NA	CSARSGDNQPQHF	TGCAGCGCCCGATCAGGCGATAATCAGCCCCAGCATTTT
TRBV5-1	NA	TRBJ2-3	TRBD1	CASSQGQGTNTDTQYF	TGCGCCAGCAGCCAAGGACAGGGTACCAACACAGATACGCAGTATTTT
TRBV19	NA	TRBJ1-4	TRBD1	CASSTDREGEKLFF	TGTGCCAGTAGCACGGACAGGGAAGGTGAAAAACTGTTTTTT
TRBV18	NA	TRBJ1-4	TRBD1	CASSPTGTGSREKLFF	TGTGCCAGCTCACCGACCGGGACAGGGTCACGTGAAAAACTGTTTTTT
TRBV11-1	NA	TRBJ2-7	TRBD1	CASSSHRGSYEQYF	TGTGCCAGCAGCTCCCACAGGGGGAGCTACGAGCAGTACTTC
TRBV15	NA	TRBJ2-7	TRBD2	CATSRDIAGHAEQYF	TGTGCCACCAGCAGAGATATAGCGGGGCATGCCGAGCAGTACTTC
TRBV4-1	once	TRBJ1-2	NA	CASSQPAYRDYGYPF	TGCGCCAGCAGCCAACCGGCGTACAGGGACTATGGCTACCCCTTC
TRBV11-3	NA	TRBJ2-2	TRBD2	CASSPGGGYTGELFF	TGTGCCAGCAGCCCCGGGGGGGGGTATACCGGGGAGCTGTTTTTT
TRBV4-1	NA	TRBJ2-1	TRBD2	CASSQERLAGVFNEQFF	TGCGCCAGCAGCCAAGAGCGCCTAGCGGGAGTTTTCAATGAGCAGTTCTTC
TRBV7-9	NA	TRBJ1-6	NA	CASSLTGSLFNSPLHF	TGTGCCAGCTCTTTGACGGGAAGCCTTTTTAATTCACCCCTCCACTTT
TRBV28	NA	TRBJ1-6	TRBD1	CASSLGGDRNSPLHF	TGTGCCAGCAGTTTAGGGGGGGACAGGAATTCACCCCTCCACTTT
TRBV19	NA	TRBJ2-1	TRBD2	CASTLAGGPYNEQFF	TGTGCCAGTACCCTAGCGGGGGGGCCCTACAATGAGCAGTTCTTC
TRBV28	NA	TRBJ2-7	NA	CASSSPTASYEQYF	TGTGCCAGCAGTTCCCCGACTGCGTCCTACGAGCAGTACTTC
TRBV28	NA	TRBJ1-5	NA	CASSVAAGGNQPQHF	TGTGCCAGCTCAGTGGCTGCAGGTGGCAATCAGCCCCAGCATTTT
TRBV19	NA	TRBJ2-1	TRBD1	CASSFIPGQGLGEQFF	TGTGCCAGTAGCTTCATACCGGGACAGGGTCTCGGGGAGCAGTTCTTC
TRBV11-2	NA	TRBJ2-1	TRBD1	CASGHRGRNEQFF	TGTGCCAGCGGGCACAGGGGCAGGAATGAGCAGTTCTTC
TRBV25-1	NA	TRBJ2-2	NA	CASSEYRGYTGELFF	TGTGCCAGCAGTGAATACCGGGGATATACCGGGGAGCTGTTTTTT
TRBV6-5	NA	TRBJ2-1	TRBD1	CASSSGTGSNEQFF	TGTGCCAGCAGTTCCGGGACAGGGTCCAATGAGCAGTTCTTC
TRBV15	NA	TRBJ2-1	TRBD2	CATSPDRTSGRLSGEQFF	TGTGCCACCAGCCCAGACAGGACTAGCGGGAGGTTATCTGGTGAGCAGTTCTTC
TRBV5-1	NA	TRBJ1-1	NA	CASSGGHGMNTEAFF	TGCGCCAGCAGCGGCGGTCACGGGATGAACACTGAAGCTTTCTTT
TRBV28	NA	TRBJ2-2	NA	CASGRYSPDGTGELFF	TGTGCCAGCGGTCGCTACAGCCCCGACGGCACCGGGGAGCTGTTTTTT